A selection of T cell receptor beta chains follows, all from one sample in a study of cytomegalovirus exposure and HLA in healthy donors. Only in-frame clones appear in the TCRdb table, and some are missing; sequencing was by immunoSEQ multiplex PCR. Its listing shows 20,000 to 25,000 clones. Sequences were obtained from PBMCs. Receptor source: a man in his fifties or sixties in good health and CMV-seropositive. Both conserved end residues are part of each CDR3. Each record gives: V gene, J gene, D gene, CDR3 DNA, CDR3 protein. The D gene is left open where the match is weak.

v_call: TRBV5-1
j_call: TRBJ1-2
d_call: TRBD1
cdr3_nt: TGCGCCAGCAGCCTGGGACAGAACAGCTATGGCTACACCTTC
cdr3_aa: CASSLGQNSYGYTF

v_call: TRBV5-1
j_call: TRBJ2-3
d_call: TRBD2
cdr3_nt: TGCGCCAGTCTACGCGGGGGGGGCACAGATACGCAGTATTTT
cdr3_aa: CASLRGGGTDTQYF

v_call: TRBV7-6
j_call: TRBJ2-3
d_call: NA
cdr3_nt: TGTGCCAGCAGCTTAGGAGGTCCTAGCACAGATACGCAGTATTTT
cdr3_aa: CASSLGGPSTDTQYF

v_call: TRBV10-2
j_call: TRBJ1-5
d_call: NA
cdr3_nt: TGCGCCAGCAGTGTTGGGGGGAGTCAGCCCCAGCATTTT
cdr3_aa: CASSVGGSQPQHF

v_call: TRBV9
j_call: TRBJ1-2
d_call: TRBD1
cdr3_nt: TGTGCCAGCAGCCTTGGGACAGGGGGCCTCTCTGATGGCTACACCTTC
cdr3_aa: CASSLGTGGLSDGYTF

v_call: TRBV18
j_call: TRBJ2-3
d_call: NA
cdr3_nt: TGTGCCAGCTCACTTTCACGTACTAGCCCAGATACGCAGTATTTT
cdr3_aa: CASSLSRTSPDTQYF

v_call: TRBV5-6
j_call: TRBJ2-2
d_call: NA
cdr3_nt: TGTGCCAGCAGCTTGACAGGGCCCCGCACCGGGGAGCTGTTTTTT
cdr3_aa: CASSLTGPRTGELFF

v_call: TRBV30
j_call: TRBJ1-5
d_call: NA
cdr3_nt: TGTGCCTGGAACAGGCCGAATCAGCCCCAGCATTTT
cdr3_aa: CAWNRPNQPQHF

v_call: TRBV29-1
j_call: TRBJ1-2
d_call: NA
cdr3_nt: TGCAGCGTTTGGACAGACTTAAACTATGGCTACACCTTC
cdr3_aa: CSVWTDLNYGYTF

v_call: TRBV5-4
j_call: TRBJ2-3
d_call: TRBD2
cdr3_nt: TGTGCCAGCAGCTTGGGAGCGGGAGTCAGCACAGATACGCAGTATTTT
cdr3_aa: CASSLGAGVSTDTQYF

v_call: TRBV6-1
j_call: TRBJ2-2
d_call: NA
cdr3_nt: TGTGCCAGCAAATGGTCGGGGGTGAACACCGGGGAGCTGTTTTTT
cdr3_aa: CASKWSGVNTGELFF

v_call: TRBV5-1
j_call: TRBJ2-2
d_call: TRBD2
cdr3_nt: TGCGCCAGCAGCTTAGTATCTAGCGGGAACACCGGGGAGCTGTTTTTT
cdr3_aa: CASSLVSSGNTGELFF

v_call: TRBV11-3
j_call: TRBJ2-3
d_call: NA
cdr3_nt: TGTGCCAGCAGCTTCAGTAGCACAGATACGCAGTATTTT
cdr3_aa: CASSFSSTDTQYF

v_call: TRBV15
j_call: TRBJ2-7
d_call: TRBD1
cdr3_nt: TGTGCCACCAGCAGAGATCCCGGACAGGGGTACGAGCAGTACTTC
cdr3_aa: CATSRDPGQGYEQYF

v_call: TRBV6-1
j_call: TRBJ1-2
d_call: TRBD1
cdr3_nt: TGTGCCAGCAGTAGGGACAGGGAGGATGGCTACACCTTC
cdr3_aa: CASSRDREDGYTF

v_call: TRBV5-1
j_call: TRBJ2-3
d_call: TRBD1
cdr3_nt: TGCGCCAGCAGCTTTCTTGGCATAGGGGGCATGGATACGCAGTATTTT
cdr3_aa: CASSFLGIGGMDTQYF

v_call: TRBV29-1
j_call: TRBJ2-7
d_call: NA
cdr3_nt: TGCAGCGTTGTTGGTGTGCCTAACGCCTACGAGCAGTACTTC
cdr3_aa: CSVVGVPNAYEQYF

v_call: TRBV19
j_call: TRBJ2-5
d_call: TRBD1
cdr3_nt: TGTGCCAGTAGTTCCGGGACAGGGGTAGAGACCCAGTACTTC
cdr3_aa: CASSSGTGVETQYF

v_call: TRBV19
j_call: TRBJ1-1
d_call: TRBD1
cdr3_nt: TGTGCCAGTAGTTTACAGGGGGAGGGCACTGAAGCTTTCTTT
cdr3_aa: CASSLQGEGTEAFF

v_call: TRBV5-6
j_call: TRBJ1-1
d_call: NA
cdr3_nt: TGTGCCAGCAGCTTGGAGGCAGGGGCCAACCACTACACTGAAGCTTTCTTT
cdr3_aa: CASSLEAGANHYTEAFF